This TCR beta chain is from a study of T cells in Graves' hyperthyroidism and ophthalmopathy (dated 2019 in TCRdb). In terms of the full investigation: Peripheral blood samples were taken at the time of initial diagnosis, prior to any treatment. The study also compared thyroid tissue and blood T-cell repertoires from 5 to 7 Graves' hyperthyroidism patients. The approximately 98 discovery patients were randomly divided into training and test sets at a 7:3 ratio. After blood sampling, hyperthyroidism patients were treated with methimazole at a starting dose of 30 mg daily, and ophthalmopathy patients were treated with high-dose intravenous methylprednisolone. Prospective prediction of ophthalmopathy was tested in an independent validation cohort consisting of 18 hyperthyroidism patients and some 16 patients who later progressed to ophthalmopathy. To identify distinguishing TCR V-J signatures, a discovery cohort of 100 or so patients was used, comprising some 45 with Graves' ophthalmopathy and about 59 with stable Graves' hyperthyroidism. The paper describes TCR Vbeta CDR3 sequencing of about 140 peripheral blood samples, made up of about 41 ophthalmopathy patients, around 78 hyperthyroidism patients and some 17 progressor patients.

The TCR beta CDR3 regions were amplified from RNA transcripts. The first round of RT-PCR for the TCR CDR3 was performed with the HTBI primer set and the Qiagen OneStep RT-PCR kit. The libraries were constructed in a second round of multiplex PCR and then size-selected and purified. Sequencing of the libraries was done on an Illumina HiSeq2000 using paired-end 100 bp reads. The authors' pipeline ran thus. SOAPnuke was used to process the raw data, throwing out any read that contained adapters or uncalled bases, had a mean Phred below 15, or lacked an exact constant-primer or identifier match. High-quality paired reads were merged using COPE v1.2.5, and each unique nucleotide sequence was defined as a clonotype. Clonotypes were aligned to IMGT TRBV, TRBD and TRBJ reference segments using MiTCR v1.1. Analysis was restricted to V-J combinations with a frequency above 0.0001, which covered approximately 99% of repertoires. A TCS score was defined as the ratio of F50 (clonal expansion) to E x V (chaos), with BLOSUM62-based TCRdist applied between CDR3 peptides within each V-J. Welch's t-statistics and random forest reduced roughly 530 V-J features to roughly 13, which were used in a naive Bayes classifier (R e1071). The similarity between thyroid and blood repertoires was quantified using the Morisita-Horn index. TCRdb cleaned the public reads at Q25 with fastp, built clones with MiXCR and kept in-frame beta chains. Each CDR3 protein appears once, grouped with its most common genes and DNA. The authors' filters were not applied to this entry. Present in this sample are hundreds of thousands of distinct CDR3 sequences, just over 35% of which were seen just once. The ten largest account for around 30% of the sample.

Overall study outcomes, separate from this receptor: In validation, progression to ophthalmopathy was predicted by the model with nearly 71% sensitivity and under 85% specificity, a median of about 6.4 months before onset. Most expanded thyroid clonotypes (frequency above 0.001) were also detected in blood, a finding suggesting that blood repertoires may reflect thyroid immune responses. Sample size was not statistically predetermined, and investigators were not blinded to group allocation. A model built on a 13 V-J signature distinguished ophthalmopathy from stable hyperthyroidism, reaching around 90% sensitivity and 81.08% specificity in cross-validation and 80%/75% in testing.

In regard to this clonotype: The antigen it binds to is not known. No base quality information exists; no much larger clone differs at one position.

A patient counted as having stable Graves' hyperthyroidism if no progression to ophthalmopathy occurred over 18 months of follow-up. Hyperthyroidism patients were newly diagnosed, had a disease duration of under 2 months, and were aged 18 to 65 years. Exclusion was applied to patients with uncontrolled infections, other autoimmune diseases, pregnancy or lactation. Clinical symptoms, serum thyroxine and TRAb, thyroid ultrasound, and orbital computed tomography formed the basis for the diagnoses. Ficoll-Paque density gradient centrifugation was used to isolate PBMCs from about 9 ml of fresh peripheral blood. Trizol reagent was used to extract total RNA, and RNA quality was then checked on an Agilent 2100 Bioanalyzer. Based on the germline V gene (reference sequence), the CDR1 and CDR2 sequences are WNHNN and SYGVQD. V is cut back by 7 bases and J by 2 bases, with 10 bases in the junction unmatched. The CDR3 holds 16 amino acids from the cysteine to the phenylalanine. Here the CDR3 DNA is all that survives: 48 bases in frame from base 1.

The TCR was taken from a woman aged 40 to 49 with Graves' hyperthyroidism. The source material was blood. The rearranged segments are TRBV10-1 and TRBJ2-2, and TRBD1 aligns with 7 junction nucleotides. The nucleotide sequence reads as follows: TGCGCCAGCACCTTAAACCGGGACAGCAACACCGGGGAGCTGTTTTTT. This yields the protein CASTLNRDSNTGELFF.